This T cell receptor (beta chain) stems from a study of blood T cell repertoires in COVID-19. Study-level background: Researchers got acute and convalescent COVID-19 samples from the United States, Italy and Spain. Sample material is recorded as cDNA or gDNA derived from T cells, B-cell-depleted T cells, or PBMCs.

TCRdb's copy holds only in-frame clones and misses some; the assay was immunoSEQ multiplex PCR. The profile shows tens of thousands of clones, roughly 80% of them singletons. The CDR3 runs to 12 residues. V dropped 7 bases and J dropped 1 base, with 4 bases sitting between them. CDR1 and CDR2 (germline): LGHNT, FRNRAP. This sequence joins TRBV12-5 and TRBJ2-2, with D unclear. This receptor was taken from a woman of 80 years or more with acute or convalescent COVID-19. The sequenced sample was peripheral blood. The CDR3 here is CASAMNTGELFF. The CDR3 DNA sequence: TGTGCTAGTGCCATGAACACCGGGGAGCTGTTTTTT.